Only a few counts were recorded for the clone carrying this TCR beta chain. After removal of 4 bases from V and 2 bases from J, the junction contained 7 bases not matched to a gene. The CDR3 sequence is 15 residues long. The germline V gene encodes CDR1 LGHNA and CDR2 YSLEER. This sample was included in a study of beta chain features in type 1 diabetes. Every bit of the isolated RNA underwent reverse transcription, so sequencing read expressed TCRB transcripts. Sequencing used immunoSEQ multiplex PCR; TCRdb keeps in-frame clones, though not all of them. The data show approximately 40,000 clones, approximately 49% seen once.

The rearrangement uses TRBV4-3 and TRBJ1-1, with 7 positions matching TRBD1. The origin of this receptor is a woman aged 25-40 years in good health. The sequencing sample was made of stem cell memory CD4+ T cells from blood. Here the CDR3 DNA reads TGCGCCAGCAGCCGGTCGACAGGGATCAACACTGAAGCTTTCTTT. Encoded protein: CASSRSTGINTEAFF.